This T cell receptor beta chain was captured in a study of metastatic and nonmetastatic thyroid tumors (TCRdb year 2020). Background on the whole study: For patients with malignant and with benign thyroid disease, the researchers compared repertoires between peripheral blood samples and tumor or nodule tissue samples.

Receptors were amplified or captured by PCR. For sequencing, an Illumina HiSeq 4000 was employed. High-throughput sequencing was used to profile the TCR beta-chain CDR3 region of every patient. Per the authors' processing: A classifier to discriminate distant-metastatic papillary thyroid cancer patients was built from CDR3 differences across clinicopathological groups. The Shannon index was used to measure repertoire diversity, and the Morisita-Horn index was used to measure how similar tumor and blood repertoires were. The public reads were reprocessed in TCRdb via fastp at Q25 and MiXCR, keeping in-frame beta chains. The authors' filters were not applied to this entry. For this sample there are around 52,000 clones; 25% to 35% appear just once. Of the sample, more than 15% falls within the top ten clones. General study outcomes and caveats: In both blood and tumor samples, malignant tumors were reported to have significantly higher TCR beta diversity than benign nodules.

No treatment had been received by any patient before thyroid surgery. Using T-cell receptor beta sequencing, the study looked back at clinical samples from patients collected from 2012 to 2018. Of note for this clone: Its antigen target is currently unknown. No much larger clone is present one base from it, and per-base qualities are unavailable.

The source is a female donor with papillary thyroid cancer or a benign thyroid nodule (not recorded which). Some clones in this sample may be carry-over from other donors' samples. The sequencing input was blood.

The CDR3 in this case is CASRSGRGLGTDTQYF. The bases read TGTGCCAGCAGATCAGGCAGAGGACTCGGCACAGATACGCAGTATTTT. The V and J genes are TRBV11-2 and TRBJ2-3, and perhaps TRBD2 as D gene, on 5 matching bases. V gives up 6 bases and J gives up 1 base, and the segment between their germline ends measures 17 bases. From the cysteine through the phenylalanine, the CDR3 covers 16 amino acids. Only the CDR3 part of the read is kept: 48 bases, read in frame from the first base. From a lookup of the germline V gene, CDR1 and CDR2 are SGHAT and FQNNGV.